Each of the 7 T cell receptor beta chains below was sequenced from the same sample in a study of beta chain features in type 1 diabetes. All of the isolated RNA was reverse transcribed, so expressed TCRB transcripts were sequenced. Sequencing used immunoSEQ multiplex PCR; TCRdb keeps in-frame clones, though not all of them. This sample has 300,000 to 450,000 clones, with around 20% found just once. The sequencing sample was made of naive CD4+ T cells from blood. The source is a woman aged 18-29 years in good health.

The rearrangement uses TRBV4-2 and TRBJ2-5, with D possibly being TRBD2 (7 bases). The germline V gene has CDR1 LGHNA and CDR2 YNFKEQ. The germline V and J ends were trimmed by 3 bases and 5 bases, with 13 bases remaining between them. The CDR3 spans 14 residues. The CDR3 loop reads CASSQGGAGETQYF. The CDR3 DNA reads TGTGCCAGCAGCCAGGGGGGGGCAGGGGAGACCCAGTACTTC.

This clone was detected only a few times. The chain has TRBV5-1 and TRBJ2-5, with no clear D. This CDR3 is built from 13 residues. Germline V gene sequence: CDR1 SGHRS, CDR2 YFSETQ. Deletions cut 1 base from V and 2 bases from J, with 6 bases between. The CDR3 DNA sequence: TGCGCCAGCAGCTTGCACAGACAAGAGACCCAGTACTTC. It encodes CASSLHRQETQYF.

The chain has TRBV6-5 and TRBJ2-3, with 8 bases identical to TRBD2. With 10 bases clipped from V and 0 bases from J, the junction kept 6 bases outside the gene matches. CDR3 length: 14 amino acids. Germline CDR1 MNHEY, CDR2 SVGAGI. For the CDR3, the DNA is TGTGCCACAACCCGGGGGGGTAGCACAGATACGCAGTATTTT. Encoded protein: CATTRGGSTDTQYF.

The chain has TRBV11-2 and TRBJ1-2, with D unresolved. The V and J ends lost 0 bases and 4 bases respectively, with 18 bases between them. Germline CDR1 reads SGHAT; CDR2 reads FQNNGV. The CDR3 is 17 residues long. The CDR3 sequence: CASSLDVRGRLGYGYTF. The CDR3 DNA follows: TGTGCCAGCAGCTTAGATGTTAGAGGGAGGCTAGGCTATGGCTACACCTTC.

The genes are TRBV27 and TRBJ2-7, with 8 nucleotides matching TRBD2. The CDR3 spans 14 residues. Trimming cost V 10 bases and J 5 bases; bases outside gene matches: 13. Germline V lookup: CDR1 MNHEY, CDR2 SMNVEV (reference sequence). DNA of the CDR3: TGTGCCACCACGGGTCTGGCGGGAGGAAACGAGCAGTACTTC. It encodes CATTGLAGGNEQYF.

This clone was detected only a few times. The V gene is TRBV9, the J gene TRBJ2-1; D unclear. V lost 1 base to trimming and J lost 1 base, with 6 bases between them. CDR3 length: 14 amino acids. The V gene's germline CDR1 is SGDLS and CDR2 YYNGEE. DNA for the CDR3: TGTGCCAGCAGCGTATACGGGTCCTACAATGAGCAGTTCTTC. Translating it yields CASSVYGSYNEQFF.

This chain joins TRBV9 and TRBJ2-4; D possibly corresponds to TRBD2 (6 bases). CDR3 length equals 16 residues. Germline-derived CDR1 and CDR2 are SGDLS and YYNGEE. V was trimmed by 4 bases and J by 8 bases, leaving 22 bases between them. Here the CDR3 reads CASSNVGIGSGDIQYF. In DNA form, the CDR3 reads TGTGCCAGCAGCAACGTAGGGATAGGGTCGGGGGACATTCAGTACTTC. Using reference TRBV9 and TRBJ2-4 for the parts outside the CDR3, the full variable domain is DSGVTQTPKHLITATGQRVTLRCSPRSGDLSVYWYQQSLDQGLQFLIQYYNGEERAKGNILERFSAQQFPDLHSELNLSSLELGDSALYFCASSNVGIGSGDIQYFGAGTRLSVL.